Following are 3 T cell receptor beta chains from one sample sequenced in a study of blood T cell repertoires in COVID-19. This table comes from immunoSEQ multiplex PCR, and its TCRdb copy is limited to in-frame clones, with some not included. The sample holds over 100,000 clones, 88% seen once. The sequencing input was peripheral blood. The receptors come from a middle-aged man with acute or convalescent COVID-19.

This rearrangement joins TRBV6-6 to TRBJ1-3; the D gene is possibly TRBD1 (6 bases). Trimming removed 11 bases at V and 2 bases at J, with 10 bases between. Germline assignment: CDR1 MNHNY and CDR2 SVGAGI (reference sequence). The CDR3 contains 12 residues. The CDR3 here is CAAQGPGNTIYF. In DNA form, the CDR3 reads TGTGCCGCACAGGGACCTGGAAACACCATATATTTT.

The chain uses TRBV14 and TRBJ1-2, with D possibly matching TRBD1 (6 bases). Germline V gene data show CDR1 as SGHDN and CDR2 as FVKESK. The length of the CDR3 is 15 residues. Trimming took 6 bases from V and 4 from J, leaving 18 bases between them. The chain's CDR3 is CASRRGRAGVYGYTF. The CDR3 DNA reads TGTGCCAGCAGAAGAGGTCGGGCAGGGGTCTATGGCTACACCTTC.

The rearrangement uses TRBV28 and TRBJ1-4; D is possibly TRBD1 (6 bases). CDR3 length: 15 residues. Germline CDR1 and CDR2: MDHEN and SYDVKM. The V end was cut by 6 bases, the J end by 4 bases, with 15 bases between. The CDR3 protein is CASRRGSRSNEKLFF. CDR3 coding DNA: TGTGCCAGCAGAAGGGGGAGCAGAAGTAATGAAAAACTGTTTTTT. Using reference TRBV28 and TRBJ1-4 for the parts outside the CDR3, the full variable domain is DVKVTQSSRYLVKRTGEKVFLECVQDMDHENMFWYRQDPGLGLRLIYFSYDVKMKEKGDIPEGYSVSREKKERFSLILESASTNQTSMYLCASRRGSRSNEKLFFGSGTQLSVL.